The rows below give T cell receptor beta chains drawn from one sample of a study of blood T cells in healthy people across ages. TCRdb ran MiXCR on the 5' RACE reads and lists one entry per CDR3 protein. The sample carries 1.8 million or so distinct CDR3 sequences, about 39% recorded once. Sequencing was done on a sample of blood. Every receptor here comes from a human donor in good health. Each CDR3 is given with its conserved first and last residue. Fields, in order: V gene, clone size, J gene, D gene, CDR3 protein, CDR3 DNA. D genes are given only for firm matches. Part of the rows lack a size; the others show once, few, many or a class for expanded clones.

>TRBV20-1|-|TRBJ1-4|TRBD1
CSARDVRGQGVFVELFF
TGCAGTGCTAGAGATGTCCGGGGACAGGGAGTGTTCGTGGAACTGTTTTTT
>TRBV5-1|few|TRBJ1-2|-
CASSLQQSYGYTF
TGCGCCAGCAGCTTGCAACAGAGCTATGGCTACACCTTC
>TRBV6-7|few|TRBJ1-5|-
CASSSQAGCQPQHF
TGTGCCAGCAGTAGTCAAGCAGGGTGTCAGCCCCAGCATTTT
>TRBV5-6|-|TRBJ1-1|-
CASSTSLGSTEAFF
TGTGCCAGCAGCACCTCTTTGGGGAGCACTGAAGCTTTCTTT
>TRBV29-1|-|TRBJ1-2|-
CSVEGIANYGYTF
TGCAGCGTTGAAGGGATTGCTAACTATGGCTACACCTTC
>TRBV5-6|few|TRBJ2-3|TRBD1
CASSPGQGDTQYF
TGTGCCAGCAGCCCGGGACAGGGAGATACGCAGTATTTT
>TRBV6-2/TRBV6-3|-|TRBJ2-7|TRBD1
CASSKPTTGIYEQYF
TGTGCCAGCAGTAAACCAACGACAGGGATCTACGAGCAGTACTTC
>TRBV7-9|-|TRBJ2-4|-
CASSTSDRSGSYERYF
TGTGCCAGCAGCACATCGGACAGGTCCGGGAGCTACGAGCGGTACTTC
>TRBV20-1|few|TRBJ2-3|TRBD2
CSTAGGMDTQYF
TGCAGTACGGCGGGGGGGATGGATACGCAGTATTTT
>TRBV20-1|-|TRBJ2-3|-
CSASSITDTQYF
TGCAGTGCTAGTTCCATCACAGATACGCAGTATTTT
>TRBV29-1|many|TRBJ2-1|-
CSDRGEQFF
TGCAGCGATAGGGGTGAGCAGTTCTTC
>TRBV5-1|-|TRBJ1-2|-
CASSLAREEGYTF
TGCGCCAGCAGCTTGGCCCGAGAGGAGGGCTACACCTTC
>TRBV6-1|-|TRBJ2-7|-
CASSYEGLRLFYEQYF
TGTGCCAGCTCCTACGAGGGCCTACGACTTTTCTACGAGCAGTACTTC
>TRBV30|-|TRBJ1-6|-
CAWTPATSPLHF
TGTGCCTGGACCCCAGCCACTTCACCCCTCCACTTT
>TRBV27|-|TRBJ1-6|TRBD1
CASSLGQGITSPLHF
TGTGCCAGCAGTTTGGGACAGGGAATAACATCACCCCTCCACTTT
>TRBV20-1|few|TRBJ1-5|TRBD1
CSARAGQGLNQPQHF
TGCAGTGCTAGAGCGGGACAGGGATTGAATCAGCCCCAGCATTTT
>TRBV7-8|few|TRBJ2-7|TRBD2
CASSLSASGGSYEQYF
TGTGCCAGCAGCTTATCAGCTAGCGGGGGCTCCTACGAGCAGTACTTC
>TRBV4-2|few|TRBJ2-1|-
CASSQEALQLGEQFF
TGTGCCAGCAGCCAAGAGGCACTCCAGCTGGGAGAGCAGTTCTTC
>TRBV27|-|TRBJ2-1|TRBD2
CASSLRVPERGAYNEQFF
TGTGCCAGCAGTTTAAGGGTTCCGGAGCGGGGGGCTTACAATGAGCAGTTCTTC
>TRBV29-1|-|TRBJ2-5|-
CSVEDRASGKETQYF
TGCAGCGTTGAAGATAGGGCCAGCGGTAAAGAGACCCAGTACTTC
>TRBV12-3/TRBV12-4|few|TRBJ2-1|-
CASEEGRGAYNEQFF
TGTGCCAGCGAGGAAGGACGGGGCGCCTACAATGAGCAGTTCTTC
>TRBV11-2|-|TRBJ2-1|TRBD2
CASSSLAGSLSNEQFF
TGTGCCAGCAGCTCCCTAGCGGGGAGCCTTTCCAATGAGCAGTTCTTC
>TRBV30|-|TRBJ2-6|-
CAWTIAGANVLTF
TGTGCCTGGACCATTGCTGGGGCCAACGTCCTGACTTTC
>TRBV28|-|TRBJ2-5|-
CASSPSKGSVETQYF
TGTGCCAGCAGTCCCTCCAAGGGGAGCGTAGAGACCCAGTACTTC
>TRBV4-3|-|TRBJ2-3|-
CASSQAVRTDTQYF
TGCGCCAGCAGCCAAGCTGTACGCACAGATACGCAGTATTTT
>TRBV12-3/TRBV12-4|-|TRBJ2-1|-
CASRDPTYNEQFF
TGTGCCAGCAGGGACCCAACCTACAATGAGCAGTTCTTC
>TRBV7-8|-|TRBJ1-2|-
CASSSGWGNYGYTF
TGTGCCAGCAGCTCCGGGTGGGGGAACTATGGCTACACCTTC
>TRBV9|few|TRBJ2-3|-
CASSVATGTDTQYF
TGTGCCAGCAGCGTAGCTACGGGCACAGATACGCAGTATTTT
>TRBV9|few|TRBJ2-6|-
CASSVAQDRYPSGANVLTF
TGTGCCAGCAGCGTAGCTCAAGACAGGTATCCCTCTGGGGCCAACGTCCTGACTTTC
>TRBV12-3/TRBV12-4|-|TRBJ2-3|-
CASSSMGPDTQYF
TGTGCCAGCAGTTCGATGGGTCCAGATACGCAGTATTTT
>TRBV7-2|many|TRBJ1-2|-
CASMQSGIYGYTF
TGTGCCAGCATGCAATCGGGGATCTATGGCTACACCTTC
>TRBV20-1|-|TRBJ2-3|TRBD2
CSAPTSVRSDTQYF
TGCAGTGCTCCTACTAGCGTTCGGTCAGATACGCAGTATTTT
>TRBV4-3|few|TRBJ1-1|TRBD1
CASSQTRQGATTEAFF
TGCGCCAGCAGCCAAACACGACAGGGGGCTACCACTGAAGCTTTCTTT
>TRBV7-9|-|TRBJ2-7|-
CASSLVAETYEQYF
TGTGCCAGCAGCTTAGTGGCAGAAACCTACGAGCAGTACTTC
>TRBV4-3|few|TRBJ1-1|TRBD1
CASSTGTGGTEAFF
TGCGCCAGCAGCACTGGGACAGGGGGTACTGAAGCTTTCTTT
>TRBV5-1|once|TRBJ2-3|TRBD1
CASSLGLDRATDTQYF
TGCGCCAGCAGCTTGGGGCTTGACAGGGCCACAGATACGCAGTATTTT
>TRBV7-9|-|TRBJ1-1|-
CASSSGEAVSTDTEAFF
TGTGCCAGCAGCTCAGGGGAAGCTGTCTCCACGGACACTGAAGCTTTCTTT
>TRBV12-3/TRBV12-4|few|TRBJ2-7|-
CASSAAWGSSYEQYF
TGTGCCAGCTCTGCCGCATGGGGAAGCTCCTACGAGCAGTACTTC
>TRBV25-1|few|TRBJ2-3|-
CASEDTYTDTQYF
TGTGCCAGCGAGGACACTTACACAGATACGCAGTATTTT
>TRBV7-2|few|TRBJ2-5|-
CASNQGEETQYF
TGTGCCAGCAACCAGGGAGAAGAGACCCAGTACTTC
>TRBV5-1|many|TRBJ2-7|TRBD1
CASSLAPGQTYEQYF
TGCGCCAGCAGCTTGGCCCCGGGACAGACCTACGAGCAGTACTTC
>TRBV28|few|TRBJ2-3|-
CASSYRLADTQYF
TGTGCCAGCAGTTACCGACTAGCAGATACGCAGTATTTT
>TRBV20-1|-|TRBJ2-3|-
CSALHHTDTQYF
TGCAGTGCTCTGCACCACACAGATACGCAGTATTTT
>TRBV7-2|many|TRBJ1-2|TRBD1
CASSFRGRGGYTF
TGTGCCAGCAGCTTCAGGGGGCGCGGTGGCTACACCTTC
>TRBV20-1|once|TRBJ1-4|-
CSARDLRGNEKLFF
TGCAGTGCTAGAGATCTCCGCGGGAATGAAAAACTGTTTTTT
>TRBV29-1|-|TRBJ1-1|-
CSVEMAANTEAFF
TGCAGCGTTGAAATGGCGGCGAACACTGAAGCTTTCTTT
>TRBV9|few|TRBJ2-5|TRBD2
CASSVELRGGLETQYF
TGTGCCAGCAGCGTAGAGTTGCGGGGGGGTCTCGAGACCCAGTACTTC
>TRBV7-8|few|TRBJ2-1|TRBD2
CASSGLAQFF
TGTGCCAGCAGCGGACTAGCACAGTTCTTC
>TRBV6-6|-|TRBJ2-7|-
CASTNRGEQYF
TGTGCCAGCACAAACCGGGGCGAGCAGTACTTC
>TRBV2|-|TRBJ2-4|-
CASSGQQLFSKNIQYF
TGTGCCAGCAGTGGCCAACAGCTTTTTTCCAAAAACATTCAGTACTTC
>TRBV6-2/TRBV6-3|few|TRBJ2-7|TRBD1
CASSSPGQESSYEQYF
TGTGCCAGCAGTTCCCCGGGACAGGAAAGCTCCTACGAGCAGTACTTC
>TRBV6-5|-|TRBJ2-7|-
CASSNTGFYEQYF
TGTGCCAGCAGCAATACAGGGTTCTACGAGCAGTACTTC
>TRBV29-1|-|TRBJ1-2|TRBD1
CSGIQGADGYTF
TGCAGCGGGATACAGGGGGCTGATGGCTACACCTTC
>TRBV5-6|-|TRBJ2-1|TRBD2
CASSLDSGGVWILSNEQFF
TGTGCCAGCAGCTTGGATAGCGGGGGGGTATGGATTCTAAGCAATGAGCAGTTCTTC
>TRBV4-3|-|TRBJ2-7|-
CASSQDRSYSSYEQYF
TGCGCCAGCAGCCAAGATCGAAGCTATAGCTCCTACGAGCAGTACTTC
>TRBV14|many|TRBJ2-5|-
CASSQEGSTVGTQYF
TGTGCCAGCAGCCAAGAGGGCTCCACCGTGGGGACCCAGTACTTC
>TRBV29-1|-|TRBJ2-7|TRBD1
CSVYRQGAYEQYF
TGCAGCGTTTATCGACAGGGGGCTTACGAGCAGTACTTC
>TRBV20-1|-|TRBJ2-3|-
CSASGGLSTDTQYF
TGCAGTGCTAGTGGGGGCCTTAGCACAGATACGCAGTATTTT
>TRBV13|-|TRBJ1-4|TRBD1
CASSPSLFRQGGEKLFF
TGTGCCAGCAGCCCAAGTTTATTCAGACAGGGTGGCGAAAAACTGTTTTTT
>TRBV20-1|-|TRBJ1-1|-
CSALEAQPRGDTEAFF
TGCAGTGCCTTAGAGGCCCAACCCCGAGGGGACACTGAAGCTTTCTTT